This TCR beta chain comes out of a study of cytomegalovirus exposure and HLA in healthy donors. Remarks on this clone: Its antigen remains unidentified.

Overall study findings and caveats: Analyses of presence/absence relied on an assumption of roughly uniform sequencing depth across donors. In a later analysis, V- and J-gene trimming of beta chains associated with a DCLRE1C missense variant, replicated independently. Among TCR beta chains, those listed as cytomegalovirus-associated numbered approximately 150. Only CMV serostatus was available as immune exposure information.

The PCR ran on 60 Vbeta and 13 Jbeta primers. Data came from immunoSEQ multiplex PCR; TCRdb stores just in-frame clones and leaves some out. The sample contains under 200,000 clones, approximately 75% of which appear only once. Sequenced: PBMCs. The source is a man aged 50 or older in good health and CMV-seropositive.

CDR3 bases: TGTGCCAGCAGTTACTTATACAATTTCAAAGCTTTCTTT. Its translation: CASSYLYNFKAFF. The genes are TRBV6-5 and TRBJ1-1; D remains unclear. V shed 1 base and J shed 9 bases, with 12 bases lying between them. Germline V CDR1 and CDR2: MNHEY, SVGAGI. This CDR3 spans 13 amino acids.